The rows below give T cell receptor beta chains drawn from one sample of a study of technical replicates of blood from several donors. Profiling relied on immunoSEQ multiplex PCR, and the TCRdb table lists in-frame clones only, not all of them. This table has fewer than 80,000 clones, 85% to 90% appearing once. Sequencing used PBMCs. Receptor source: a human donor in good health. Some clones in this sample may be carry-over from other donors' samples. The CDR3 runs from the conserved cysteine through the conserved F or W. D genes are given only for firm matches. Clone size is stated in some rows and not others, as once, few, many or a class when expanded.

TRBJ2-1,-,TRBV5-1,TRBD1,CASSLGQGVGEQFF,TGCGCCAGCAGCTTGGGACAGGGGGTGGGTGAGCAGTTCTTC
TRBJ2-7,-,TRBV7-2,-,CASSPYRDFYEQYF,TGTGCCAGCAGCCCATACCGGGATTTCTACGAGCAGTACTTC
TRBJ2-7,-,TRBV7-3,-,CASRSAGAAGEQYF,TGTGCCAGCAGGTCCGCGGGGGCCGCCGGCGAGCAGTACTTC
TRBJ2-1,-,TRBV9,-,CASSPSGFSYNEQFF,TGTGCCAGCAGCCCGAGCGGATTCTCCTACAATGAGCAGTTCTTC
TRBJ2-3,-,TRBV30,TRBD2,CAWIGTSGIDTQYF,TGTGCCTGGATAGGGACTAGCGGAATAGATACGCAGTATTTT
TRBJ2-7,-,TRBV30,TRBD2,CATSMTSWHEQYF,TGTGCCACCTCGATGACTAGCTGGCACGAGCAGTACTTC
TRBJ1-4,once,TRBV5-1,-,CASSLAPGANEKLFF,TGCGCCAGCAGCTTGGCCCCAGGGGCTAATGAAAAACTGTTTTTT
TRBJ2-7,-,TRBV30,TRBD2,CASGTRGSEQYF,TGTGCATCCGGGACTAGAGGCTCCGAGCAGTACTTC
TRBJ2-2,-,TRBV2,TRBD2,CASSENGLRGGLSGELFF,TGTGCCAGCAGTGAAAACGGCTTGCGGGGGGGCCTCTCCGGGGAGCTGTTTTTT
TRBJ1-5,-,TRBV10-3,-,CAISAHGGLINQPQHF,TGTGCCATCAGTGCCCACGGAGGCTTAATCAATCAGCCCCAGCATTTT
TRBJ2-7,-,TRBV15,TRBD1,CATSRGDRVDEQYF,TGTGCCACCAGCAGAGGGGACAGGGTAGACGAGCAGTACTTC
TRBJ2-7,-,TRBV5-5,-,CASSLVLAEQYF,TGTGCCAGCAGCTTGGTGTTGGCAGAGCAGTACTTC
TRBJ2-3,-,TRBV4-1,TRBD2,CASSQPLAGAKELTDTQYF,TGCGCCAGCAGCCAACCACTAGCGGGGGCCAAAGAGCTCACAGATACGCAGTATTTT
TRBJ1-6,-,TRBV18,TRBD1,CASSPGDRGSPLHF,TGTGCCAGCTCACCGGGAGACAGGGGTTCACCCCTCCACTTT
TRBJ2-3,-,TRBV6-6,-,CASSYASGDHTDTQYF,TGTGCCAGCAGTTACGCTTCGGGGGATCACACAGATACGCAGTATTTT
TRBJ1-1,few,TRBV6-6,-,CASSYSGSTEAFF,TGTGCCAGCAGTTACTCAGGGAGCACTGAAGCTTTCTTT
TRBJ2-7,-,TRBV19,-,CASSANPWGVSYEQYF,TGTGCCAGTAGTGCAAACCCCTGGGGGGTGTCCTACGAGCAGTACTTC
TRBJ1-5,-,TRBV7-2,-,CASSLGLGYQPQHF,TGTGCCAGCAGCTTAGGACTAGGATATCAGCCCCAGCATTTT
TRBJ2-2,-,TRBV9,TRBD2,CASTSNILAGDGNTGELFF,TGTGCCAGCACCAGTAATATACTAGCGGGAGACGGGAACACCGGGGAGCTGTTTTTT
TRBJ1-1,-,TRBV25-1,TRBD1,CASSEYGQGMNTEAFF,TGTGCCAGCAGTGAATATGGACAGGGGATGAACACTGAAGCTTTCTTT
TRBJ2-4,-,TRBV7-2,TRBD1,CASSLARDRALNIQYF,TGTGCCAGCAGCCTGGCCCGGGACAGGGCGTTAAACATTCAGTACTTC
TRBJ1-4,-,TRBV30,-,CAWGTGHLTNEKLFF,TGTGCCTGGGGAACAGGGCATCTAACTAATGAAAAACTGTTTTTT
TRBJ1-6,-,TRBV30,-,CAWSVRSPGGGSPLHF,TGTGCCTGGAGTGTACGTTCACCCGGCGGTGGTTCACCCCTCCACTTT
TRBJ2-7,-,TRBV4-1,TRBD1,CASSQEGTGLYEQYF,TGCGCCAGCAGCCAAGAGGGGACAGGGCTCTACGAGCAGTACTTC
TRBJ1-5,-,TRBV7-9,TRBD1,CASSSQGVGSQPQHF,TGTGCCAGCAGCAGTCAGGGGGTAGGGAGTCAGCCCCAGCATTTT
TRBJ1-5,-,TRBV29-1,-,CSALTSGQPQHF,TGCAGCGCCCTGACCTCAGGACAGCCCCAGCATTTT
TRBJ2-1,-,TRBV7-2,-,CASSLEGSGQSSYNEQFF,TGTGCCAGCAGCTTAGAAGGTAGCGGACAAAGCTCCTACAATGAGCAGTTCTTC
TRBJ2-5,-,TRBV6-6,-,CASSMQETQYF,TGTGCCAGCAGTATGCAGGAGACCCAGTACTTC
TRBJ2-3,-,TRBV7-3,TRBD1,CASSPTGFTDTQYF,TGTGCCAGCAGCCCGACAGGGTTCACAGATACGCAGTATTTT
TRBJ1-2,-,TRBV15,-,CATSREFTGKEGYTF,TGTGCCACCAGCAGGGAATTTACAGGGAAGGAAGGCTACACCTTC
TRBJ2-5,-,TRBV7-2,-,CASSPGGAIQTQYF,TGTGCCAGCAGCCCAGGTGGGGCTATACAGACCCAGTACTTC
TRBJ1-5,-,TRBV18,TRBD1,CASSPQGASNQPQHF,TGTGCCAGCTCACCACAGGGGGCGAGCAATCAGCCCCAGCATTTT
TRBJ2-7,-,TRBV7-9,-,CASSLGGQYEQYF,TGTGCCAGCAGTTTAGGCGGACAGTACGAGCAGTACTTC
TRBJ2-1,-,TRBV7-2,TRBD2,CASRLGLGKNNEQFF,TGTGCCAGCAGATTGGGACTAGGAAAAAACAATGAGCAGTTCTTC
TRBJ2-1,-,TRBV4-2,TRBD2,CASSQPGGGYNEQFF,TGTGCCAGCAGCCAACCGGGAGGGGGTTACAATGAGCAGTTCTTC
TRBJ2-5,-,TRBV9,-,CASSPRGHTQETQYF,TGTGCCAGCAGCCCGAGAGGACATACTCAAGAGACCCAGTACTTC
TRBJ2-5,-,TRBV9,TRBD2,CASSVGLGGLAGRWETQYF,TGTGCCAGCAGCGTAGGGTTGGGAGGACTAGCGGGGCGTTGGGAGACCCAGTACTTC
TRBJ2-7,-,TRBV5-4,TRBD2,CASSFRGGGVYEQYF,TGTGCCAGCAGCTTTCGCGGCGGGGGAGTCTACGAGCAGTACTTC
TRBJ2-2,-,TRBV7-9,-,CASSLLQRDTGELFF,TGTGCCAGCAGCTTGTTACAGAGAGACACCGGGGAGCTGTTTTTT
TRBJ2-7,-,TRBV12-5,TRBD2,CASGGTSGASSYEQYF,TGTGCTAGTGGTGGGACTAGCGGGGCCTCCTCCTACGAGCAGTACTTC
TRBJ2-5,-,TRBV6-5,TRBD2,CASSSGRDLQETQYF,TGTGCCAGCAGTAGCGGGAGGGACCTGCAAGAGACCCAGTACTTC
TRBJ2-1,-,TRBV7-9,-,CASSGSGGEQFF,TGTGCCAGCAGCGGTTCCGGGGGTGAGCAGTTCTTC
TRBJ2-5,-,TRBV7-2,-,CASSLAPGEETQYF,TGTGCCAGCAGCTTAGCCCCAGGGGAAGAGACCCAGTACTTC
TRBJ1-6,-,TRBV5-4,-,CASSLWGVNNSPLHF,TGTGCCAGCAGCTTGTGGGGGGTCAATAATTCACCCCTCCACTTT
TRBJ1-4,-,TRBV30,-,CAWATKDSDNEKLFF,TGTGCCTGGGCAACCAAGGACAGCGATAATGAAAAACTGTTTTTT
TRBJ2-1,-,TRBV4-3,TRBD2,CASSSRTSNEQFF,TGCGCCAGCAGCTCCCGGACTAGCAATGAGCAGTTCTTC
TRBJ2-7,-,TRBV27,TRBD2,CASKRENSHEQYF,TGTGCCAGCAAGCGGGAGAATTCCCACGAGCAGTACTTC
TRBJ2-5,-,TRBV30,TRBD2,CAWNGRGGETQYF,TGTGCCTGGAACGGGAGGGGTGGAGAGACCCAGTACTTC
TRBJ2-3,-,TRBV4-1,-,CASSPDRTSTDTQYF,TGCGCCAGCAGCCCAGACCGGACTAGCACAGATACGCAGTATTTT
TRBJ2-5,-,TRBV11-3,TRBD1,CASSSREGGSKTQYF,TGTGCCAGCAGCTCCCGGGAAGGGGGCAGTAAGACCCAGTACTTC
TRBJ2-7,-,TRBV15,TRBD2,CATSAETSGSREQYF,TGTGCCACCAGCGCAGAGACTAGCGGGAGTCGCGAGCAGTACTTC
TRBJ1-2,-,TRBV15,TRBD1,CATSKSGTGSFGYTF,TGTGCCACCAGCAAGTCCGGGACAGGGAGTTTTGGCTACACCTTC
TRBJ2-2,-,TRBV5-4,TRBD2,CASSLARGGIGELFF,TGTGCCAGCAGCTTGGCCCGCGGGGGTATCGGGGAGCTGTTTTTT
TRBJ1-2,-,TRBV2,TRBD1,CASSEGRRGFDYGYTF,TGTGCCAGCAGTGAAGGTCGCAGGGGGTTTGACTATGGCTACACCTTC
TRBJ1-1,-,TRBV5-6,TRBD1,CASSADTGATPEAFF,TGTGCCAGCAGCGCTGACACAGGGGCGACCCCTGAAGCTTTCTTT
TRBJ2-1,-,TRBV18,TRBD2,CASSGTSGSEQFF,TGTGCCAGCTCGGGGACTAGCGGGAGTGAGCAGTTCTTC
TRBJ2-5,-,TRBV7-7,TRBD2,CASSLGSGGVETQYF,TGTGCCAGCAGCTTAGGTAGCGGGGGGGTCGAGACCCAGTACTTC
TRBJ1-2,-,TRBV19,-,CASSLRGGDGYTF,TGTGCCAGTAGTTTGAGGGGAGGGGATGGCTACACCTTC
TRBJ2-1,-,TRBV7-6,TRBD2,CASSLASGTGHEQFF,TGTGCCAGCAGCTTAGCTAGCGGGACGGGCCATGAGCAGTTCTTC